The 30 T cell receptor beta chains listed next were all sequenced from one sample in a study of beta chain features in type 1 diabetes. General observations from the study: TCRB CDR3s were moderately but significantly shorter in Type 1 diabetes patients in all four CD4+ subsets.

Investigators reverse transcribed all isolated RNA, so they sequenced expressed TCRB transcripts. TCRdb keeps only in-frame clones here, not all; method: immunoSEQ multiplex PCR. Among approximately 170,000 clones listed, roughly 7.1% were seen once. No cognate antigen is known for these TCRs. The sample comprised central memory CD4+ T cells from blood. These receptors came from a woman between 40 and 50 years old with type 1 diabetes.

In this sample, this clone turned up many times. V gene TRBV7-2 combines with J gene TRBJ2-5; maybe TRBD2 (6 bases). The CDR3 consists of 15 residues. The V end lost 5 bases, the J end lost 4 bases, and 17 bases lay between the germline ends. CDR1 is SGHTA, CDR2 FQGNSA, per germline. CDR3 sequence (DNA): TGTGCCAGCAGCCGTACCCCCGGGACTGGAGAGACCCAGTACTTC. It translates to CASSRTPGTGETQYF.

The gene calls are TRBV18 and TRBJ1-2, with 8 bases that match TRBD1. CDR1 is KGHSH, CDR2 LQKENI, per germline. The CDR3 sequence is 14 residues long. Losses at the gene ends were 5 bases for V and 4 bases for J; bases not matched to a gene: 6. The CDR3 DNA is TGTGCCAGCTCAGACAGACAGGGGACCTATGGCTACACCTTC. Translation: CASSDRQGTYGYTF. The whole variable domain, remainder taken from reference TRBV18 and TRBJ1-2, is NAGVMQNPRHLVRRRGQEARLRCSPMKGHSHVYWYRQLPEEGLKFMVYLQKENIIDESGMPKERFSAEFPKEGPSILRIQQVVRGDSAAYFCASSDRQGTYGYTFGSGTRLTVV.

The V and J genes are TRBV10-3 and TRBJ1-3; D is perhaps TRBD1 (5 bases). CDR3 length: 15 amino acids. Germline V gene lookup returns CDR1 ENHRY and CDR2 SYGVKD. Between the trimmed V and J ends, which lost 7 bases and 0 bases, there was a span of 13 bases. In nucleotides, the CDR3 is TGTGCCATCAAGGGGAACCTCGACTCTGGAAACACCATATATTTT. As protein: CAIKGNLDSGNTIYF.

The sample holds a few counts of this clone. The CDR3 region is CASSLSSRDTEAFF. CDR3 DNA: TGTGCCAGCAGCTTAAGTTCGAGGGACACTGAAGCTTTCTTT. V and J are TRBV7-3 and TRBJ1-1; no reliable D call. The V and J ends lost 1 base and 3 bases respectively, with 9 bases between them. The CDR3 runs to 14 residues. Germline loops: CDR1 SGHTA, CDR2 FQGTGA. Complete variable domain (other parts from reference TRBV7-3 and TRBJ1-1): GAGVSQTPSNKVTEKGKYVELRCDPISGHTALYWYRQSLGQGPEFLIYFQGTGAADDSGLPNDRFFAVRPEGSVSTLKIQRTERGDSAVYLCASSLSSRDTEAFFGQGTRLTVV.

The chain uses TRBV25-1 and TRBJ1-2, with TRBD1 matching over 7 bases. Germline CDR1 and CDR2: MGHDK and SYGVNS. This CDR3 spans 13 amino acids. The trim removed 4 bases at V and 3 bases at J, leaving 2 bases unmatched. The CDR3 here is CASSVDRHYGYTF. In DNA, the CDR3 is TGTGCCAGCAGTGTGGACAGGCACTATGGCTACACCTTC.

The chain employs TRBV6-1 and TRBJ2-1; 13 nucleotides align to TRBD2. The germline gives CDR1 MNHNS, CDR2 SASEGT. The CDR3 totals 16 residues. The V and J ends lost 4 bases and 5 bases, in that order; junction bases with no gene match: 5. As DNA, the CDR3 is TGTGCCAGCAGTGGAGCCGGGACTAGCGGGAACAATGAGCAGTTCTTC. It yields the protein CASSGAGTSGNNEQFF.

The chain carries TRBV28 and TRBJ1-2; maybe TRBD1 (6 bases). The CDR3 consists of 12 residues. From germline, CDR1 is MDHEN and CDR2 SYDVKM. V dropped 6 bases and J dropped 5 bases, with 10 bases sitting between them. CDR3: CASRLQGYGYTF. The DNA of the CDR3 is TGTGCCAGCAGGCTACAGGGATATGGCTACACCTTC.

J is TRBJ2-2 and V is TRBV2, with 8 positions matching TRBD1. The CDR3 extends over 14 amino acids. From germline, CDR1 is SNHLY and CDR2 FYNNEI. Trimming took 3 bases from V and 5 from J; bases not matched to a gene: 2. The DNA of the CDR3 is TGTGCCAGCAGTGACAGGGGGCGAACCGGGGAGCTGTTTTTT. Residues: CASSDRGRTGELFF.

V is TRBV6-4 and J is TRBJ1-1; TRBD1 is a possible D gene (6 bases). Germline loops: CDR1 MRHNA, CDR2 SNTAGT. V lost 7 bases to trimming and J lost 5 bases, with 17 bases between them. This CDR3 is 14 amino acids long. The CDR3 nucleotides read TGTGCCAGCAATGGGGACACAAAATTGACTGAAGCTTTCTTT. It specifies CASNGDTKLTEAFF.

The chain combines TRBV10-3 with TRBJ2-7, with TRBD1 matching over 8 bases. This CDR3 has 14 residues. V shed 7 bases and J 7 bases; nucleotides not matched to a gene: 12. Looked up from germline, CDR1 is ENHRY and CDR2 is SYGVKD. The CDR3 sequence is CAITPTGAAGEQYF. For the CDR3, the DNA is TGTGCCATCACCCCGACAGGGGCCGCCGGGGAGCAGTACTTC.

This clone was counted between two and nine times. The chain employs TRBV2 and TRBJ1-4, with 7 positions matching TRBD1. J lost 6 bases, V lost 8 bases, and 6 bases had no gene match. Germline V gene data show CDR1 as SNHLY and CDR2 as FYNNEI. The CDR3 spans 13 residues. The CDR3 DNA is TGTGCCAGCTGGTGGCAGGGGGATGAAAAACTGTTTTTT. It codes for CASWWQGDEKLFF.

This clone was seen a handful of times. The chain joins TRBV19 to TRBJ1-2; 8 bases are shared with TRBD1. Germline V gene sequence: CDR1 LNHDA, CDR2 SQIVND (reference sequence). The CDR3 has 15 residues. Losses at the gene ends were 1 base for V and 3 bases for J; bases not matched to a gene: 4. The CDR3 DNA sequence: TGTGCCAGTAGTATAGTCGCGGGACAGGACTATGGCTACACCTTC. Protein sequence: CASSIVAGQDYGYTF.

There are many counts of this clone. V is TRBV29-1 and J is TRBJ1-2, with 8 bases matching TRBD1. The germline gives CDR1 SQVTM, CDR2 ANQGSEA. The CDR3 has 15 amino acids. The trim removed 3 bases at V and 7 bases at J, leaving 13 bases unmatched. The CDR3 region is CSVDGRGQWRGGYTF. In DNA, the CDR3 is TGCAGCGTTGATGGCAGGGGGCAATGGAGAGGTGGCTACACCTTC.

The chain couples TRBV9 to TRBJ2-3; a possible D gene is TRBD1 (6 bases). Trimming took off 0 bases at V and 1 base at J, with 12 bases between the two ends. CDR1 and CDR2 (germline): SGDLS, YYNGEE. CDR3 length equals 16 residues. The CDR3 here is CASSVAAGVRTDTQYF. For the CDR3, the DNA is TGTGCCAGCAGCGTAGCGGCAGGGGTGCGCACAGATACGCAGTATTTT.

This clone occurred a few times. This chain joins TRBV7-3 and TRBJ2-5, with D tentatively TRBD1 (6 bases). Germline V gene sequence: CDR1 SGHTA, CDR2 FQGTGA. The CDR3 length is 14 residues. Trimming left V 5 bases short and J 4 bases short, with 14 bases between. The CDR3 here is CASSPRGYSETQYF. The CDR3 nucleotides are TGTGCCAGCAGCCCTAGGGGGTATTCAGAGACCCAGTACTTC.

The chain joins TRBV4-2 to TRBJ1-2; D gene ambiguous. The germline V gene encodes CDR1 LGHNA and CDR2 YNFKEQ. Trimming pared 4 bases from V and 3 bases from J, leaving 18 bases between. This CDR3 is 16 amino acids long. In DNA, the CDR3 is TGTGCCAGCAGCCCCACTGGCAGTTCGGGAGACTATGGCTACACCTTC. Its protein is CASSPTGSSGDYGYTF.

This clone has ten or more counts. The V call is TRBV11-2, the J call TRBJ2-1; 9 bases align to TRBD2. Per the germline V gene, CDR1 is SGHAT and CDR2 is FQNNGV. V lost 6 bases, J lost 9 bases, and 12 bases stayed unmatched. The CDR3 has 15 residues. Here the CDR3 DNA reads TGTGCCAGCAGAGAGTTTAGCGGGAGTAATACTGAGCAGTTCTTC. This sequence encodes CASREFSGSNTEQFF.

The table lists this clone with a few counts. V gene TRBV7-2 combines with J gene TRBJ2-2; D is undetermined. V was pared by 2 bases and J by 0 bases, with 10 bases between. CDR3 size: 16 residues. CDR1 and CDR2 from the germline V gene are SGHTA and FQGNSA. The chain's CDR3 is CASSLYGSANTGELFF. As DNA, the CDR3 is TGTGCCAGCAGCTTATATGGCAGCGCGAACACCGGGGAGCTGTTTTTT.

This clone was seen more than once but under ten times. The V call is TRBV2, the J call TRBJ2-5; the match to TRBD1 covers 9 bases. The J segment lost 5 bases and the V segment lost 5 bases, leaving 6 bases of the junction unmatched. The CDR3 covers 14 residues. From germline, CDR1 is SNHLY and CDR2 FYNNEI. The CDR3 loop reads CASSPPTGGETQYF. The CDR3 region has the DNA TGTGCCAGCAGTCCTCCGACAGGGGGGGAGACCCAGTACTTC.

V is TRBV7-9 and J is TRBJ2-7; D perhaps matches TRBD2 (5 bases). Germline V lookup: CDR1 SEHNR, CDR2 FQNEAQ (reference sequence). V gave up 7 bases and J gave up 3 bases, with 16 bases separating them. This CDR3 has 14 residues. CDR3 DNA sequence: TGTGCCAGCACCAAACTAGGACCTGTCTACGAGCAGTACTTC. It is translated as CASTKLGPVYEQYF. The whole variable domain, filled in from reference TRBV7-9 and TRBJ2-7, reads DTGVSQNPRHKITKRGQNVTFRCDPISEHNRLYWYRQTLGQGPEFLTYFQNEAQLEKSRLLSDRFSAERPKGSFSTLEIQRTEQGDSAMYLCASTKLGPVYEQYFGPGTRLTVT.

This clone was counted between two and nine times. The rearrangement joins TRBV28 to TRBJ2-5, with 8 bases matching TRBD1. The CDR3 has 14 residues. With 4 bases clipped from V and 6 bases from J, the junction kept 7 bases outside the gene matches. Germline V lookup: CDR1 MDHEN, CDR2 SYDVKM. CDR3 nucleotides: TGTGCCAGCAGTTCTCGACAGGGGAGGAAGACCCAGTACTTC. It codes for CASSSRQGRKTQYF.

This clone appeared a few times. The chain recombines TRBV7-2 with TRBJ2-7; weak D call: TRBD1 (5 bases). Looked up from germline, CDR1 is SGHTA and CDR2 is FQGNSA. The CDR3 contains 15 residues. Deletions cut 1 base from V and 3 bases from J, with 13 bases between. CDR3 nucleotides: TGTGCCAGCAGCTTAGGGCACAGGATTGACTACGAGCAGTACTTC. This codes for CASSLGHRIDYEQYF.

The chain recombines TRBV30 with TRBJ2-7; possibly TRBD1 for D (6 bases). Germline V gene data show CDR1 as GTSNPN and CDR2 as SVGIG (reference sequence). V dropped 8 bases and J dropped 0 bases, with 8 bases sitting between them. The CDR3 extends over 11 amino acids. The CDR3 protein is CAGTSSYEQYF. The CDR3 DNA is TGTGCCGGGACATCCTCCTACGAGCAGTACTTC.

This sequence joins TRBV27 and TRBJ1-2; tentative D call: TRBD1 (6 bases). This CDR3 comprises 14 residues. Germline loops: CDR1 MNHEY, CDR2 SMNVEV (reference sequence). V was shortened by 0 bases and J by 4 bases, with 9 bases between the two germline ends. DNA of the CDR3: TGTGCCAGCAGTTTATCGACAGGTGCCTATGGCTACACCTTC. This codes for CASSLSTGAYGYTF.

CDR3 residues: CASSVSGQGNSPLHF. CDR3 sequence (DNA): TGTGCCAGCAGCGTCTCGGGACAGGGAAATTCACCCCTCCACTTT. V usage is TRBV9 and J usage is TRBJ1-6; 9 bases are a match to TRBD1. This CDR3 contains 15 residues. Germline V gives CDR1 SGDLS, CDR2 YYNGEE. V lost 2 bases to trimming and J lost 7 bases; unmatched junction nucleotides: 4.

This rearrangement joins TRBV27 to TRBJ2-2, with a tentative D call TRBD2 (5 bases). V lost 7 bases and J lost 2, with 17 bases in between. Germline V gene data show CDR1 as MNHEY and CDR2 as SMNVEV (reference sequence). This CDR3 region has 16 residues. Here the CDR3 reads CASTRGDSLNTGELFF. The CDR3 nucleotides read TGTGCCAGCACCCGGGGAGACTCCCTTAACACCGGGGAGCTGTTTTTT.

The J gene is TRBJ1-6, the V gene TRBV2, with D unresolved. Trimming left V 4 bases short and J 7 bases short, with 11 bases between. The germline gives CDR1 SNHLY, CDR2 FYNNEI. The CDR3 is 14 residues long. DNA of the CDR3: TGTGCCAGCAGTGCAGGCAGGAAAAATTCACCCCTCCACTTT. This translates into CASSAGRKNSPLHF.

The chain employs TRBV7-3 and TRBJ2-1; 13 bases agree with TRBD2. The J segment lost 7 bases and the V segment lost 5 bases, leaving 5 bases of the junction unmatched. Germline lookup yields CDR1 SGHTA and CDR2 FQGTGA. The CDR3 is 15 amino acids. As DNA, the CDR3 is TGTGCCAGCAGCCCAACTAGCGGGGGGGCAAATGAGCAGTTCTTC. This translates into CASSPTSGGANEQFF. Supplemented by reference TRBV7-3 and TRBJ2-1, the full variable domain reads GAGVSQTPSNKVTEKGKYVELRCDPISGHTALYWYRQSLGQGPEFLIYFQGTGAADDSGLPNDRFFAVRPEGSVSTLKIQRTERGDSAVYLCASSPTSGGANEQFFGPGTRLTVL.

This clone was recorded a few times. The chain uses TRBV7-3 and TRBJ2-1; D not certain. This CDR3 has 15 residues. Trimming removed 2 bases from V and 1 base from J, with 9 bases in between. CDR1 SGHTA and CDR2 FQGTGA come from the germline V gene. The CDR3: CASSLSLGSYNEQFF. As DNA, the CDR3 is TGTGCCAGCAGCTTATCCCTAGGTTCCTACAATGAGCAGTTCTTC.

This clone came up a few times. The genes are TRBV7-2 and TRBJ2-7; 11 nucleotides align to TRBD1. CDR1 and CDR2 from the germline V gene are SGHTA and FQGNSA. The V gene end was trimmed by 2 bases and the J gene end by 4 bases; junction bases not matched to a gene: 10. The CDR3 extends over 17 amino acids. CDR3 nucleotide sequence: TGTGCCAGCAGCTTAAAGGGGACCGGGACAGGGGGATACGAGCAGTACTTC. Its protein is CASSLKGTGTGGYEQYF.